This entry concerns a single T cell receptor (beta chain). Its antigen remains unknown. As the template, RNA transcripts were used to amplify TCR beta CDR3 regions. HTBI primers primed a first-round RT-PCR, and a second-round multiplex PCR followed. TCRdb called the multiplex PCR reads again in MiXCR, with one record for every CDR3 protein. In the table there are about 500,000 distinct CDR3 sequences, just under 40% of which are singletons. The sample originates from a study of Graves' ophthalmopathy and Graves' hyperthyroidism. Study observations and caveats: As the model predicted ophthalmopathy progression, it achieved a sensitivity of 70.59% and a specificity of more than 72%. Detected in blood as well were most expanded thyroid clonotypes with frequency above 0.001.

Other autoimmune disease, uncontrolled infection, pregnancy and lactation led to exclusion. Trimming took 0 bases from V and 1 from J; bases not matched to a gene: 5. The CDR3 is 17 residues long. Germline V CDR1 and CDR2: SGHTA, FQGTGA. The source material was peripheral blood or thyroid tissue (not recorded which). The chain carries TRBV7-3 and TRBJ2-2; 7 bases are a match to TRBD1. The TCR sequence derives from an adult man with Graves' hyperthyroidism. In DNA form, the CDR3 reads TGTGCCAGCAGCTTAACGTACGACAGGGAGAACACCGGGGAGCTGTTTTTT. Residues: CASSLTYDRENTGELFF.